This passage covers 3 T cell receptor beta chains from one sample sequenced in a study of T cell responses to AZD1222 COVID-19 vaccine. TCRdb keeps only in-frame clones here, not all; method: immunoSEQ multiplex PCR. This sample yields around 130,000 clones, of which 80% to 90% are seen a single time; more than 7.5% belongs to the top ten. Sequenced material: peripheral blood, taken on day 0 of AZD1222 vaccination. Every receptor here comes from an adult in good health.

This clone showed up many times. The V gene is TRBV6-2 or TRBV6-3, the J gene TRBJ2-1; D is unresolved. Germline V gene lookup returns CDR1 MNHEY and CDR2 SVGEGT. CDR3 length: 12 residues. The V end lost 0 bases, the J end lost 6 bases, and 3 bases lay between the germline ends. CDR3 sequence reads: CASSYSTNEQFF. The CDR3 nucleotides are TGTGCCAGCAGTTACTCGACCAATGAGCAGTTCTTC.

In DNA, the CDR3 is TGCAGCGTCCAGGACGGAAGTAATTCACCCCTCCACTTT. Amino acids: CSVQDGSNSPLHF. The V gene is TRBV29-1, the J gene TRBJ1-6; D is unresolved. This CDR3 contains 13 residues. The germline V and J ends were trimmed by 6 bases and 6 bases, with 12 bases remaining between them. Looked up from germline, CDR1 is SQVTM and CDR2 is ANQGSEA.

V usage is TRBV5-8 and J usage is TRBJ1-5; D is undetermined. Germline CDR1 SGHTS, CDR2 YDEGEE. The CDR3 extends over 14 amino acids. V shed 0 bases and J shed 0 bases, with 4 bases lying between them. In DNA form, the CDR3 reads TGTGCCAGCAGCTTGGGGATTAGCAATCAGCCCCAGCATTTT. It is translated as CASSLGISNQPQHF. Drawing the rest from reference TRBV5-8 and TRBJ1-5, the complete variable domain is EAGVTQSPTHLIKTRGQQATLRCSPISGHTSVYWYQQALGLGLQFLLWYDEGEERNRGNFPPRFSGRQFPNYSSELNVNALELEDSALYLCASSLGISNQPQHFGDGTRLSIL.